This record covers a single T cell receptor beta chain. Which antigen it targets is not known. The input lacks base qualities; no much larger clone sits a single base away. This sample was taken from a study of blood T cells in healthy people across ages (dated by TCRdb to the mid-2010s). About the full investigation: Template switching captured roughly one uniquely barcoded TCR beta cDNA molecule per two T cells in model experiments. The donors were split into four age groups: young (average about 16 years), middle-aged (roughly 39), aged (about 62) and long-lived (82). For two donors (one aged 18 to 29 and one aged 80 or older), the study analyzed two additional independent replicas of 1 million unique cDNA reads from the same blood draw. Age-related changes in TCR beta repertoire diversity were measured in the study by deep sequencing normalized with unique cDNA molecular identifiers. Points the paper makes about the study in general: Compared with the aged group, more naive CD4+ T cells, fewer expanded clones and increased TCR diversity were shown by the long-lived group, suggesting age selection. The percentage of naive T cells measured by flow cytometry correlated strongly with observed TCR beta diversity. Because donor CMV infection status was unknown, age-related changes in expanded clonotypes were potentially confounded. Conclusive comparison of naive and antigen-experienced compartments was prevented by the profiling of bulk unsorted PBMCs. Estimates of total diversity from one million sequenced T cells were regarded as lower bounds and underestimates. As age increased, observed TCR beta diversity per million T cells dropped in a roughly linear way, and a significant reduction was already evident by age about 36.

Trimming removed 6 bases from V and 0 bases from J, leaving 8 bases between the germline ends. CDR3 length: 13 amino acids, cysteine to phenylalanine. Only the CDR3 part of the read is kept: 39 bases, read in frame from the first base. Library construction relied on 5' RACE. Sequencing was performed on an Illumina HiSeq 2500. A second PCR of roughly 6 to 11 cycles was run with a J-beta primer mix and a sample-barcoded 5' primer. Each TCR beta cDNA molecule received a unique molecular identifier from a template-switch 5' adaptor carrying 12 random nucleotides. At least 2.5 million CDR3-containing paired-end reads were obtained from each sample. The Mint cDNA synthesis kit, primed by a TRBC-specific oligonucleotide, was used to synthesize first-strand cDNA from all RNA. All cDNA was treated with uracil-DNA glycosylase and then went through a first 18-cycle PCR with the universal primers M1SS and BC2_uni_R. The authors processed their data as follows. For normalization, 1 million high-quality reads, each with a distinct molecular identifier, were randomly selected from each sample. Reads sharing molecular identifiers were discarded rather than binned into consensus sequences. CDR3 identification, clonotype clustering and error correction used MiTCR with a Q25 quality threshold and the strictest error-elimination algorithm. Lower-bound total TCR beta diversity was estimated with a nonparametric unseen species model using Euler transformation. The public reads were reprocessed in TCRdb via fastp at Q25 and MiXCR, keeping in-frame beta chains. Rows merge per CDR3 protein into single entries with the most common DNA and genes. The V and J calls and clone size come from TCRdb's table, not from the authors' own analysis. The sample table shows around 800,000 distinct CDR3 sequences, and roughly 26% are seen once. The ten biggest clones cover roughly 3.1% of the sample.

Donors were a few dozen systemically healthy Caucasian individuals from Russia aged roughly 6 to 95 years. Roughly 9 milliliters of peripheral blood were drawn from each donor into EDTA-treated Vacutainer tubes. Ficoll-Paque density-gradient centrifugation was used to isolate PBMCs, with at least 6 million per sample. Trizol reagent was used to extract total RNA from the PBMCs, yielding at least 5 micrograms per sample. The percentages of naive CD45RAhigh/CD27high T cells were determined by flow cytometry on a PBMC aliquot from every donor. This sample was shared with a second study, whose subject was T cells of mothers and their children. The second study reports: Nine systemically healthy Caucasian individuals served as donors, namely three mothers together with their six children. cDNA synthesis used all of the extracted RNA, with roughly 1.5 ug of RNA in each 15 ul reaction. Sample barcodes and 2-4 random nucleotides were added via the M1S primer in the second PCR. Over 8 million TCR beta CDR3 reads came from each mother, compared with approximately 2.8 million reads from each child. Thymic selection similarly shapes TCR recombination output in related and unrelated pairs, with minor effect from inherited differences. Normalized repertoire overlap was always found to be slightly, but never significantly, higher in related mother-child pairs than in unrelated mother-child pairs. No persistent microchimeric T cell clones were detected, at a sensitivity of roughly 93 clones per million clonotypes. In the study, deep NGS was used to compare the TCR beta repertoires of mothers and children, and features distinguishing related mother-child pairs from unrelated individuals were sought. The mean age was roughly 44 +/- 4 years for the mothers and 11 +/- 4 years for the children. Libraries were sequenced on Illumina HiSeq 2000 with 100+100 nt paired-end reads after adapter ligation with NEBNext reagents. To avoid cross-contamination, the mother libraries and the child libraries were prepared a month apart and sequenced in separate runs. Each donor had between roughly 500,000 and 2,200,000 distinct TCR beta clonotypes identified. Naive TCR beta clonotypes were estimated from low-frequency clonotypes matched to each donor's FACS-determined naive share, without sorting.

This clonotype originated in a boy younger than 18 in good health. The source material was blood. This chain is built from TRBV12-3 or TRBV12-4 and TRBJ1-1; there is no confident call for the D gene. The CDR3: CASRLSVNTEAFF. The DNA sequence follows: TGTGCCAGCAGGCTTTCCGTGAACACTGAAGCTTTCTTT.